Listed here are 14 T cell receptor beta chains from one sample, sequenced in a study of beta chain features in type 1 diabetes. Expressed TCRB transcripts were sequenced because the isolated RNA had all been reverse transcribed beforehand. Sequencing was performed with immunoSEQ multiplex PCR; in TCRdb, only in-frame clones are kept and a portion is missing. The profile shows 40,000 to 45,000 clones, 49% of them singletons. Sequenced input: central memory CD4+ T cells from blood. These receptors were taken from a young woman in good health.

The chain combines TRBV19 with TRBJ1-5; 9 bases are shared with TRBD1. Trimming cost V 7 bases and J 3 bases; bases outside gene matches: 7. Germline CDR1 LNHDA, CDR2 SQIVND (reference sequence). This CDR3 region has 15 residues. The CDR3 DNA sequence: TGTGCCAGTAAAGCCGGGACAGGGCTCAATCAGCCCCAGCATTTT. This encodes CASKAGTGLNQPQHF.

For the CDR3, the DNA is TGTGCCAGCAGTTACGGACAGGGGGCGAGCACAGATACGCAGTATTTT. Protein: CASSYGQGASTDTQYF. The genes are TRBV6-6 and TRBJ2-3; 11 bases are a match to TRBD1. The germline CDR1 and CDR2 sequences are MNHNY and SVGAGI (reference sequence). V lost 2 bases to trimming and J lost 0 bases; unmatched junction nucleotides: 1. The CDR3 is 16 residues long.

This clone was seen a few times. The V gene is TRBV5-4, the J gene TRBJ2-1; 11 nucleotides agree with TRBD1. V lost 7 bases to trimming and J lost 10 bases; unmatched junction nucleotides: 10. This CDR3 comprises 14 residues. Per the germline V gene, CDR1 is SGHNT and CDR2 is YYREEE (reference sequence). In DNA form, the CDR3 reads TGTGCCAGCTCGGGACAGGGGGGACTTACGGAGCAGTTCTTC. This gives the protein CASSGQGGLTEQFF.

This chain uses TRBV2 with TRBJ2-7; 8 bases are a match to TRBD2. The CDR3 runs 15 residues. Germline trimming cut 6 bases from V and 2 bases from J; bases unmatched to any gene: 9. Germline-derived CDR1 and CDR2 are SNHLY and FYNNEI. The CDR3 spells CASSLLAVATYEQYF. The CDR3 DNA sequence: TGTGCCAGCAGCCTACTAGCGGTGGCCACCTACGAGCAGTACTTC.

This clone was observed a handful of times. The chain employs TRBV6-1 and TRBJ1-6; 9 nucleotides line up with TRBD1. The CDR3 contains 14 residues. From germline, CDR1 is MNHNS and CDR2 SASEGT. V was clipped by 6 bases and J by 8 bases; unmatched bases: 5. In DNA, the CDR3 is TGTGCCAGCAGGGACGGGACAGGGTATTCACCCCTCCACTTT. As protein: CASRDGTGYSPLHF.

The chain joins TRBV5-1 to TRBJ2-1; TRBD1 agrees at 9 bases. V was pared by 4 bases and J by 4 bases, with 3 bases of the junction left unmatched. The germline CDR1 and CDR2 sequences are SGHRS and YFSETQ. The CDR3 is 14 residues long. The CDR3: CASSPGQGYNEQFF. The CDR3 DNA follows: TGCGCCAGCAGCCCGGGACAGGGTTACAATGAGCAGTTCTTC.

The chain has TRBV2 and TRBJ2-1; D perhaps matches TRBD2 (6 bases). V was clipped by 7 bases and J by 9 bases, with 16 bases between them. CDR1 is SNHLY, CDR2 FYNNEI, per germline. This CDR3 has 13 amino acids. CDR3 residues: CASKLTSPGEQFF. CDR3 nucleotides: TGTGCCAGCAAATTAACTAGCCCGGGTGAGCAGTTCTTC. The full variable domain, in which reference TRBV2 and TRBJ2-1 provide the parts outside the CDR3, is EPEVTQTPSHQVTQMGQEVILRCVPISNHLYFYWYRQILGQKVEFLVSFYNNEISEKSEIFDDQFSVERPDGSNFTLKIRSTKLEDSAMYFCASKLTSPGEQFFGPGTRLTVL.

In DNA form, the CDR3 reads TGTGCCAGTAGTATCACTAGCGGAGGAACCTACAATGAGCAGTTCTTC. The encoded protein is CASSITSGGTYNEQFF. The chain joins TRBV19 to TRBJ2-1, with 8 bases aligning to TRBD2. Germline assignment: CDR1 LNHDA and CDR2 SQIVND (reference sequence). CDR3 length: 16 residues. V lost 3 bases and J lost 2; bases outside the gene matches: 6.

The sample holds a few counts of this clone. J is TRBJ2-3 and V is TRBV7-6, with D uncertain. Trimming took off 2 bases at V and 0 bases at J, with 12 bases between the two ends. Germline V CDR1 and CDR2: SGHVS, FNYEAQ. The CDR3 totals 16 residues. The CDR3 spells CASSLMAAASTDTQYF. The CDR3 DNA reads TGTGCCAGCAGCTTAATGGCGGCAGCTAGCACAGATACGCAGTATTTT. Filled out from reference TRBV7-6 and TRBJ2-3, the complete variable domain reads GAGVSQSPRYKVTKRGQDVALRCDPISGHVSLYWYRQALGQGPEFLTYFNYEAQQDKSGLPNDRFSAERPEGSISTLTIQRTEQRDSAMYRCASSLMAAASTDTQYFGPGTRLTVL.

This sequence joins TRBV5-4 and TRBJ2-2; 7 nucleotides line up with TRBD2. This CDR3 contains 13 residues. Germline assignment: CDR1 SGHNT and CDR2 YYREEE (reference sequence). Trimming at V came to 4 bases and at J to 6 bases, leaving 3 bases not matched to a gene. The CDR3 bases are TGTGCCAGCAGCCGCCGGGGGGCCGGGGAGCTGTTTTTT. Translated: CASSRRGAGELFF.

The chain employs TRBV5-1 and TRBJ1-1, with D perhaps matching TRBD1 (6 bases). This CDR3 is 15 amino acids long. The germline V gene encodes CDR1 SGHRS and CDR2 YFSETQ. With 0 bases removed from V and 1 base from J, the gap between germline ends came to 10 bases. CDR3 bases: TGCGCCAGCAGCTTGGCCGTCAGGGGGAACACTGAAGCTTTCTTT. This encodes CASSLAVRGNTEAFF.

The V and J genes are TRBV6-6 and TRBJ1-3; unclear D gene. Germline loops: CDR1 MNHNY, CDR2 SVGAGI (reference sequence). There are 15 residues in the CDR3. The V end was cut by 2 bases, the J end by 3 bases, with 11 bases between. This chain's CDR3 is CASSYGSGGGNTIYF. CDR3 DNA: TGTGCCAGCAGTTACGGGAGTGGAGGTGGAAACACCATATATTTT.

The chain links TRBV5-4 to TRBJ1-2; 9 bases agree with TRBD1. This CDR3 has 16 amino acids. V dropped 4 bases and J dropped 5; count of bases not matched to a gene: 12. The germline V gene encodes CDR1 SGHNT and CDR2 YYREEE (reference sequence). The CDR3 DNA reads TGTGCCAGCAGCCCTAGTAGGAGACAGGGGGGGTATGGCTACACCTTC. Its translation is CASSPSRRQGGYGYTF.

The rearrangement uses TRBV27 and TRBJ2-7; tentative D call: TRBD1 (7 bases). The CDR3 runs to 15 residues. Deletions cut 5 bases from V and 5 bases from J, with 19 bases between. The germline CDR1 and CDR2 sequences are MNHEY and SMNVEV (reference sequence). The DNA for the CDR3 is TGTGCCAGCAGTCCCCGGGGGACAGCTGTCGACGAGCAGTACTTC. Protein product: CASSPRGTAVDEQYF.